This T cell receptor beta chain emerged from a study of beta chain features in type 1 diabetes. Study-wide results and limits: Shorter TCRB CDR3s, moderately but significantly so, marked every one of the four CD4+ subsets in Type 1 diabetes patients.

This clone has just a few counts. Its antigen is still unknown. Sorting that relied on CD45RO/CCR7/CD25/CD127/CD95/CD27 yielded CD4+ naive, central memory, regulatory and stem cell-like memory cells. Trimming removed 6 bases at V and 0 bases at J, with 12 bases between. Per the germline V gene, CDR1 is SQVTM and CDR2 is ANQGSEA. The CDR3 is 13 residues long. What was sequenced were expressed TCRB transcripts, since all of the isolated RNA had been reverse transcribed. The method was immunoSEQ multiplex PCR; TCRdb's version includes in-frame clones alone and lacks a portion of them. Altogether some 350,000 clones are present, approximately 12% being singletons, with the ten largest covering about 0.016%.

This chain joins TRBV29-1 and TRBJ2-7; D perhaps matches TRBD1 (6 bases). This receptor was taken from a young woman with type 1 diabetes. Sequencing was carried out using naive CD4+ T cells from blood. The CDR3 protein is CSVIRDTSYEQYF. DNA for the CDR3: TGCAGCGTGATCCGGGACACCTCCTACGAGCAGTACTTC.